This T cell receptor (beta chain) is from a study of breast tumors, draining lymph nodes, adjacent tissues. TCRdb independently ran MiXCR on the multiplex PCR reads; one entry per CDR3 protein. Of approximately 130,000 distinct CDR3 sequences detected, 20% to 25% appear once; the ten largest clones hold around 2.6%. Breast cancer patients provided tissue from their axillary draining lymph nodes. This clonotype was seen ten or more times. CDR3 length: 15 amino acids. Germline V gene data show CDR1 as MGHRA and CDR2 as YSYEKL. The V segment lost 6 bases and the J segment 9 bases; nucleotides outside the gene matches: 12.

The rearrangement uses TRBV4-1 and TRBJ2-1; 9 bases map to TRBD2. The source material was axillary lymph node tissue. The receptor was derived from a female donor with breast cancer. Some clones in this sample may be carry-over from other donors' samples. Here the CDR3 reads CASSLGGMTSGEQFF. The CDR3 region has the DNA TGCGCCAGCAGTTTGGGAGGGATGACTAGCGGTGAGCAGTTCTTC.